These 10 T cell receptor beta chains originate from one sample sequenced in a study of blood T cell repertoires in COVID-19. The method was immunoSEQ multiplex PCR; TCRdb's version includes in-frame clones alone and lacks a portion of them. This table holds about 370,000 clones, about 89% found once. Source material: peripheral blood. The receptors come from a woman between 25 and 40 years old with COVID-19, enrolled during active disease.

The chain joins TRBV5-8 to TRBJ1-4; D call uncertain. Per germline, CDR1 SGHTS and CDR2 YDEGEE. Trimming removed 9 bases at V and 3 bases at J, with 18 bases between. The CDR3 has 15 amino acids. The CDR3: CATTTPYGPNEKLFF. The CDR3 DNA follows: TGTGCCACTACGACACCCTATGGGCCTAATGAAAAACTGTTTTTT.

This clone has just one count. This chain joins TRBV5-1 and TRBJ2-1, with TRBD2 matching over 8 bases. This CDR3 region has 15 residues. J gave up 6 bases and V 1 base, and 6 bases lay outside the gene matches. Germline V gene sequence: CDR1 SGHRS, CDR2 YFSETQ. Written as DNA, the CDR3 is TGCGCCAGCAGCTTGACAGGGACTAGTCGCAATGAGCAGTTCTTC. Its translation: CASSLTGTSRNEQFF. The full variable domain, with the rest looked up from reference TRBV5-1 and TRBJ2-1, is KAGVTQTPRYLIKTRGQQVTLSCSPISGHRSVSWYQQTPGQGLQFLFEYFSETQRNKGNFPGRFSGRQFSNSRSEMNVSTLELGDSALYLCASSLTGTSRNEQFFGPGTRLTVL.

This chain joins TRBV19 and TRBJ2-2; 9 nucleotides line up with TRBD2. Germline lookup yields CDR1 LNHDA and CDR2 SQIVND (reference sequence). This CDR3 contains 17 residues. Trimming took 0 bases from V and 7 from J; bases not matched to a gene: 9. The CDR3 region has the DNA TGTGCCAGTAGTATAGATGGCGGGGGGGCCATTGGCGGGGAGCTGTTTTTT. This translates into CASSIDGGGAIGGELFF.

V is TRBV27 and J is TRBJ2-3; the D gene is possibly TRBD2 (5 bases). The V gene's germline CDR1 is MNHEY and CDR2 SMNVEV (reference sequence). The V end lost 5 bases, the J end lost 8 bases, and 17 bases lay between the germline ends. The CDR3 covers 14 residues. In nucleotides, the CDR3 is TGTGCCAGCAGTCCCTTTTCTGCGGGTGTTACGCAGTATTTT. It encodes CASSPFSAGVTQYF.

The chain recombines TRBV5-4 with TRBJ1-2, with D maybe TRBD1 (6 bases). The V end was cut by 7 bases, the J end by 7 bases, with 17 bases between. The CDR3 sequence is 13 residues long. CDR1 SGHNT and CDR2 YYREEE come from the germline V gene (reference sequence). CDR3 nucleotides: TGTGCCAGCGGGCTGGGGGGGGCTCGTGGCTACACCTTC. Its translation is CASGLGGARGYTF.

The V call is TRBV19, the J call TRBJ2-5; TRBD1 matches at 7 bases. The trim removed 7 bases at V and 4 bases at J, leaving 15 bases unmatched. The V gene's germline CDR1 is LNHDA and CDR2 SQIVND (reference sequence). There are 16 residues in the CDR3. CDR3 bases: TGTGCCAGTAAAAAGGGGGCCGGGACAAACGGAGAGACCCAGTACTTC. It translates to CASKKGAGTNGETQYF.

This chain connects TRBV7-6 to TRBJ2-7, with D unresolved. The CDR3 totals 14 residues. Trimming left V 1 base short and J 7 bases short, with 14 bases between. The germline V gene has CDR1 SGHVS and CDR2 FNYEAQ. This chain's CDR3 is CASSLGGSVWEQYF. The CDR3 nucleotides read TGTGCCAGCAGCTTAGGAGGTTCTGTCTGGGAGCAGTACTTC.

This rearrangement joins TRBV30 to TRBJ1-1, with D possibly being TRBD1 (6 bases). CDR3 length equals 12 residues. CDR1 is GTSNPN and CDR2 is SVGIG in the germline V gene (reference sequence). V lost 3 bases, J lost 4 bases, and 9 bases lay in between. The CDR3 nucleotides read TGTGCCTGGAGGGGGGGGGCCACTGAAGCTTTCTTT. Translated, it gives CAWRGGATEAFF.

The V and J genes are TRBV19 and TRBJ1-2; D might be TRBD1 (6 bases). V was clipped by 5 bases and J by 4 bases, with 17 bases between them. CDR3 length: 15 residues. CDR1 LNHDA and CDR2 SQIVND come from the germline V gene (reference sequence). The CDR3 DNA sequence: TGTGCCAGTAGTTCGGACAGCCGAATTCTCTATGGCTACACCTTC. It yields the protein CASSSDSRILYGYTF.

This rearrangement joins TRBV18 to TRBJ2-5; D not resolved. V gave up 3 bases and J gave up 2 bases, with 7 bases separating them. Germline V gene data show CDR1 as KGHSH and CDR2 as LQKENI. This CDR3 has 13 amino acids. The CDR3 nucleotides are TGTGCCAGCTCACCCCGCACTCAAGAGACCCAGTACTTC. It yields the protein CASSPRTQETQYF.